A selection of T cell receptor beta chains follows, all from one sample in a study of identifying expanded T cells in peripheral blood. Using immunoSEQ multiplex PCR, the repertoire was profiled, and TCRdb retains in-frame clones only, with some absent. In the table there are 90,000 or so clones, about 86% of which are singletons. The sequenced sample was blood. The receptors here all came from a person aged 18 to 75 in good health. CDR3s leave out the opening cysteine and the closing phenylalanine or tryptophan. The order of the fields is V gene, J gene, CDR3 protein.

TRBV27	TRBJ1-1	ASSSRAFNTEAF
TRBV6-6	TRBJ2-7	ASSYDRARYEQY
TRBV5-1	TRBJ1-4	ASSLWGRLNEKLF
TRBV5-4	TRBJ1-2	ASSPRPQGDGDGYT
TRBV7-3	TRBJ2-5	ASSLGPGGQGRETQY
TRBV11-2	TRBJ1-3	ASSLSPHRGPSSGNTIY
TRBV2	TRBJ1-5	ASSEALPNQPQH
TRBV19	TRBJ2-7	ASSLGQDYEQY
TRBV29-1	TRBJ1-2	SVPGTPYGYT
TRBV30	TRBJ2-5	AWSPGMGETQY
TRBV28	TRBJ1-4	ASSFREGGEKLF
TRBV6-6	TRBJ1-6	ASRWETRDSPLH
TRBV11-2	TRBJ1-1	ATSQGSDTEAF
TRBV2	TRBJ2-7	ASTLPGGLPDEQY
TRBV19	TRBJ1-5	ASSTTRGRPQH
TRBV29-1	TRBJ2-4	SVTRGRKDIQY
TRBV6-1	TRBJ1-1	ASTRDSYTEAF
TRBV7-2	TRBJ2-3	ASSLDRTSTDTQY
TRBV30	TRBJ1-4	AWSYPWTAGGEKLF
TRBV7-3	TRBJ2-1	ASSPRGGWANEQF
TRBV29-1	TRBJ2-5	SARLGLFPQETQY
TRBV18	TRBJ2-1	ASSPPAQGAQDQF
TRBV5-1	TRBJ2-5	ASSLQGRGETQY
TRBV21-1	TRBJ1-2	ASSKAAGTYGYT
TRBV30	TRBJ2-1	AWSGTYNEQF
TRBV20-1	TRBJ1-1	SARKNTEAF
TRBV6-6	TRBJ2-2	ASTPVWGTGELF
TRBV10-3	TRBJ2-2	AISVLSGELF
TRBV5-4	TRBJ2-5	ASSLVGQETQY
TRBV6-1	TRBJ1-4	ASSGSRAGDGEKLF
TRBV6-1	TRBJ1-1	ASKGTGRMNTEAF
TRBV11-2	TRBJ2-3	ASNSGTDTQY
TRBV4-3	TRBJ2-6	ASSQDYSGANVLT
TRBV6-6	TRBJ1-2	ASSYQRTPNYGYT
TRBV27	TRBJ1-4	ASSLSLETGWNEKLF
TRBV4-3	TRBJ2-3	ASSQEPLGVGGPDTQY
TRBV19	TRBJ2-6	ASSIDPLVEFSSGANVLT
TRBV15	TRBJ1-1	ATSRDLGTEAF
TRBV7-2	TRBJ1-2	ASSLGSGRRGNYGYT
TRBV7-6	TRBJ2-4	ASSPGQGTNIQY
TRBV19	TRBJ2-3	ASSSDGPTDTQY
TRBV4-1	TRBJ2-6	ASSQQAGRGSGANVLT